This T cell receptor beta chain was identified during a study of T cell changes during pregnancy in multiple sclerosis. Clones were sequenced by immunoSEQ multiplex PCR, and TCRdb holds only the in-frame ones, with some missing. The sample yields around 95,000 clones, approximately 95% seen once. The specimen was peripheral blood, collected after pregnancy. The clonotype originates from a female donor in good health, enrolled as a control in a pregnancy study.

CDR3 in DNA: TGTGCCAGCAGTCCTCGTGACAGGGACTATGGCTACACCTTC. It yields the protein CASSPRDRDYGYTF. This rearrangement joins TRBV6-5 to TRBJ1-2; 7 bases map to TRBD1. Germline CDR1 and CDR2: MNHEY and SVGAGI. The V segment lost 5 bases and the J segment 3 bases; nucleotides outside the gene matches: 6. This CDR3 is 14 amino acids long.